This T cell receptor beta chain appears in the sequencing data of a study of PD-1 blockade in mismatch repair-deficient tumors. Findings and limits, study-wide: About 4.5% of the roughly 140 peptide-expanded blood TCRs were also found in tumor.

Time point denoted: roughly ten-day in vitro stimulation with candidate neoantigen peptide 6. A few pembrolizumab responders had their TCRs sequenced. Cells were stimulated 10 days with each of about 7 ELISpot-reactive neoantigens. In the case of this clone: As yet, its antigen is unknown.

Trimming removed 6 bases at V and 6 bases at J, with 12 bases between. Germline V gene lookup returns CDR1 SNHLY and CDR2 FYNNEI. The length of the CDR3 is 12 residues. The table came from immunoSEQ multiplex PCR; TCRdb's copy has only in-frame clones and leaves some out. This table has some 14,000 clones, 86% appearing once. The sample was cells cultured in vitro, taken from a patient treated with pembrolizumab. This rearrangement joins TRBV2 to TRBJ2-7, with D uncertain. The TCR sequence derives from an adult with mismatch repair-deficient cancer. In nucleotides, the CDR3 is TGTGCCAGCAGGCGGACCCTCCGCGAGCAGTACTTC. Its translation: CASRRTLREQYF.